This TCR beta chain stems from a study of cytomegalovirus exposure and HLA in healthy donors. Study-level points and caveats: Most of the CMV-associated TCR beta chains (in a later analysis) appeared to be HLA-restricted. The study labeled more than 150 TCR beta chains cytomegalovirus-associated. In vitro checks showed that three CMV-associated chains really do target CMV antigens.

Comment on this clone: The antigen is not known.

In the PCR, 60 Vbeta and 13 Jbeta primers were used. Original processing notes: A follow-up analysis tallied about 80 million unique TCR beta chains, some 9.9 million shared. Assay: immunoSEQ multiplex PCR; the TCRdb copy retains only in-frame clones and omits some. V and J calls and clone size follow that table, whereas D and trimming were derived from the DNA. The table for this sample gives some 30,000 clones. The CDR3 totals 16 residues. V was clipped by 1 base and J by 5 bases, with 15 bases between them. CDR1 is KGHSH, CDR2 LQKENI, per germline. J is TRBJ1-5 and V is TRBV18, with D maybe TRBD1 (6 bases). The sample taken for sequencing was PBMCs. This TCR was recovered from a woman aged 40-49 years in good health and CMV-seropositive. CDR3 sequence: CASSPRAGVEHQPQHF. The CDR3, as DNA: TGTGCCAGCTCACCACGGGCAGGGGTAGAACATCAGCCCCAGCATTTT.